The 24 T cell receptor beta chains reported below all come from one sample, sequenced in a study of OX40 agonist ivuxolimab in advanced cancers. TCRdb keeps only in-frame clones here, not all; method: immunoSEQ multiplex PCR. Of about 90,000 clones listed, about 90% are singletons. Sample: CD4+ or CD8+ T cells sorted from blood, taken in a trial of the OX40 agonist ivuxolimab. Receptors originate from an adult with an advanced solid tumor such as melanoma, head and neck, liver or kidney cancer.

On this clone itself: The same CDR3 is also encoded by other DNA sequences in this sample. V usage is TRBV5-4 and J usage is TRBJ2-7; D gene unclear. V gave up 0 bases and J gave up 3 bases, with 4 bases separating them. Germline loops: CDR1 SGHNT, CDR2 YYREEE (reference sequence). This CDR3 region has 12 residues. The CDR3 spells CASSLDGYEQYF. CDR3 nucleotides: TGTGCCAGCAGCTTGGACGGCTACGAGCAGTACTTC.

The chain uses TRBV19 and TRBJ1-2, with TRBD1 matching 7 bases. The V and J ends lost 5 bases and 7 bases, in that order; junction bases with no gene match: 7. The CDR3 is 13 residues long. Germline V gene lookup returns CDR1 LNHDA and CDR2 SQIVND (reference sequence). CDR3 in amino acids: CASSWQGEAGYTF. CDR3 coding DNA: TGTGCCAGTAGTTGGCAGGGGGAGGCTGGCTACACCTTC.

CDR3 sequence reads: CASSSWTSGEYNEQFF. Written as DNA, the CDR3 is TGTGCCAGCAGCTCCTGGACTAGCGGAGAGTACAATGAGCAGTTCTTC. The gene calls are TRBV7-3 and TRBJ2-1; 10 bases are shared with TRBD2. Per germline, CDR1 SGHTA and CDR2 FQGTGA. The CDR3 contains 16 residues. Losses at the gene ends were 4 bases for V and 4 bases for J; bases not matched to a gene: 7.

The rearrangement joins TRBV30 to TRBJ2-3, with D perhaps TRBD1 (6 bases). This CDR3 contains 12 residues. CDR1 is GTSNPN, CDR2 SVGIG, per germline (reference sequence). Trimming cost V 2 bases and J 4 bases, with 7 bases left between them. The CDR3 DNA is TGTGCCTGGAGTCGGACAGCAGATACGCAGTATTTT. Amino acid sequence: CAWSRTADTQYF.

This clone has just a few counts. The chain combines TRBV2 with TRBJ2-1; TRBD1 agrees at 7 bases. Germline values: CDR1 SNHLY, CDR2 FYNNEI. Trimming took 1 base from V and 7 from J; bases not matched to a gene: 7. There are 15 residues in the CDR3. The CDR3 DNA reads as TGTGCCAGCAGTGAAGGACAGGGATTGTGGAATGAGCAGTTCTTC. This translates into CASSEGQGLWNEQFF.

The chain joins TRBV18 to TRBJ2-1; maybe TRBD1 (6 bases). Germline V gene sequence: CDR1 KGHSH, CDR2 LQKENI. The CDR3 is 11 amino acids. With 5 bases removed from V and 14 bases from J, the gap between germline ends came to 13 bases. This chain's CDR3 is CASSTGILEFF. The CDR3 DNA sequence: TGTGCCAGCTCAACAGGGATACTGGAGTTCTTC.

This rearrangement joins TRBV7-9 to TRBJ2-3; D ambiguous. The length of the CDR3 is 14 residues. V dropped 4 bases and J dropped 2 bases, with 10 bases sitting between them. CDR1 SEHNR and CDR2 FQNEAQ come from the germline V gene (reference sequence). The CDR3 sequence is CASSSGRVTDTQYF. The CDR3 DNA reads as TGTGCCAGCAGCTCCGGACGGGTCACAGATACGCAGTATTTT.

The chain joins TRBV5-1 to TRBJ2-1; D call uncertain. There are 13 residues in the CDR3. The germline V and J ends were trimmed by 1 base and 5 bases, with 7 bases remaining between them. Germline values: CDR1 SGHRS, CDR2 YFSETQ. CDR3 bases: TGCGCCAGCAGCTTGTTGGGTAACAATGAGCAGTTCTTC. Residues: CASSLLGNNEQFF.

This sequence joins TRBV9 and TRBJ2-7; the D gene could be TRBD1 or TRBD2 (5 bases each). Germline CDR1 and CDR2: SGDLS and YYNGEE. V was shortened by 3 bases and J by 4 bases, with 14 bases between the two germline ends. The CDR3 loop spans 14 amino acids. CDR3 DNA sequence: TGTGCCAGCAGCGCAATTGCTGGGGGATACGAGCAGTACTTC. Amino acid sequence: CASSAIAGGYEQYF. The complete variable domain, with remaining parts taken from reference TRBV9 and TRBJ2-7, reads DSGVTQTPKHLITATGQRVTLRCSPRSGDLSVYWYQQSLDQGLQFLIQYYNGEERAKGNILERFSAQQFPDLHSELNLSSLELGDSALYFCASSAIAGGYEQYFGPGTRLTVT.

In DNA form, the CDR3 reads TGTGCCAGCAGCCTCCAGGGGTACAATCAGCCCCAGCATTTT. It yields the protein CASSLQGYNQPQHF. This chain links TRBV27 with TRBJ1-5, with D perhaps matching TRBD1 (6 bases). CDR1 is MNHEY, CDR2 SMNVEV, per germline (reference sequence). The CDR3 runs to 14 residues. V lost 6 bases and J 3 bases, leaving 12 bases between the germline ends.

The CDR3 DNA sequence: TGTGCCAGCAGTTTAGGCATTGTGGACATCACAAGCACTGAAGCTTTCTTT. This gives the protein CASSLGIVDITSTEAFF. V is TRBV28 and J is TRBJ1-1; D possibly corresponds to TRBD1 (5 bases). CDR1 is MDHEN and CDR2 is SYDVKM in the germline V gene. The CDR3 sequence is 17 residues long. The V gene lost 2 bases and the J gene lost 4 bases, with 20 bases spanning the gap.

The chain links TRBV16 to TRBJ1-5; D perhaps matches TRBD1 (5 bases). CDR1 KGHSY and CDR2 FQNENV come from the germline V gene. This CDR3 is built from 16 residues. The V end was cut by 5 bases, the J end by 7 bases, with 21 bases between. This CDR3 reads CASSLSFQGKGQPQHF. CDR3 in DNA: TGTGCCAGCAGCTTGAGTTTCCAGGGTAAGGGGCAGCCCCAGCATTTT.

This clone has just one count. The chain employs TRBV18 and TRBJ2-2; D is possibly TRBD2 (5 bases). CDR3 length: 13 amino acids. Per the germline V gene, CDR1 is KGHSH and CDR2 is LQKENI. The V gene lost 3 bases and the J gene lost 6 bases, with 8 bases spanning the gap. In nucleotides, the CDR3 is TGTGCCAGCTCACCTAGGCGGGCCGGGGAGCTGTTTTTT. Translation gives CASSPRRAGELFF.

The J gene is TRBJ2-5, the V gene TRBV5-1; unclear D gene. Trimming stripped 1 base from V and 5 bases from J, with 3 bases between. This CDR3 is 11 amino acids long. Germline values: CDR1 SGHRS, CDR2 YFSETQ. Here the CDR3 reads CASSLSETQYF. The CDR3 DNA reads TGCGCCAGCAGCTTGTCGGAGACCCAGTACTTC.

There are a few counts of this clone. The CDR3 is CASSLDQLAPYSTDTQYF. The DNA for the CDR3 is TGTGCCAGCAGCTTAGACCAACTAGCGCCGTATAGCACAGATACGCAGTATTTT. The chain carries TRBV11-2 and TRBJ2-3; 7 nucleotides line up with TRBD2. CDR1 SGHAT and CDR2 FQNNGV come from the germline V gene. The CDR3 covers 18 residues. After removal of 0 bases from V and 0 bases from J, the junction contained 9 bases not matched to a gene.

The chain is built from TRBV5-1 and TRBJ1-4; no definite D call. This CDR3 is built from 14 residues. The V and J ends lost 1 base and 4 bases respectively, with 8 bases between them. Per the germline V gene, CDR1 is SGHRS and CDR2 is YFSETQ. The CDR3 is CASSLSGHNEKLFF. The CDR3 nucleotides are TGCGCCAGCAGCTTGTCAGGCCATAATGAAAAACTGTTTTTT.

This chain uses TRBV5-4 with TRBJ2-1; D unresolved. This CDR3 spans 11 amino acids. V dropped 7 bases and J dropped 1 base, with 3 bases sitting between them. Germline V CDR1 and CDR2: SGHNT, YYREEE (reference sequence). This CDR3 is CASRSYNEQFF. DNA for the CDR3: TGTGCCAGCCGTTCCTACAATGAGCAGTTCTTC.

This rearrangement joins TRBV15 to TRBJ2-5; D ambiguous. CDR1 LNHNV and CDR2 YYDKDF come from the germline V gene (reference sequence). V was pared by 6 bases and J by 1 base, with 9 bases between. There are 13 residues in the CDR3. The CDR3 loop reads CATRTGFQETQYF. CDR3 sequence (DNA): TGTGCCACCAGGACCGGGTTCCAAGAGACCCAGTACTTC.

This sequence joins TRBV27 and TRBJ2-3; the match to TRBD1 covers 7 bases. V lost 3 bases and J lost 6; bases outside the gene matches: 12. The CDR3 covers 16 residues. CDR1 and CDR2 from the germline V gene are MNHEY and SMNVEV (reference sequence). The CDR3 DNA reads as TGTGCCAGCAGTTTTTTCAGGGACAGCTCCGGGGATACGCAGTATTTT. Translated: CASSFFRDSSGDTQYF.

The chain is built from TRBV6-4 and TRBJ2-5; D may be TRBD1 (5 bases). The V gene's germline CDR1 is MRHNA and CDR2 SNTAGT. The V and J ends lost 0 bases and 7 bases respectively, with 9 bases between them. The CDR3 loop spans 13 amino acids. The CDR3 DNA reads as TGTGCCAGCAGTGACTCCGGTGGGGCGACCCAGTACTTC. It is translated as CASSDSGGATQYF.

The V call is TRBV30, the J call TRBJ2-2, with 9 bases lining up with TRBD2. J was trimmed by 2 bases and V by 0 bases; bases with no gene match: 16. CDR1 is GTSNPN, CDR2 SVGIG, per germline (reference sequence). The CDR3 sequence is 20 residues long. CDR3 sequence: CAWSVYHSGSGRLNTGELFF. In DNA form, the CDR3 reads TGTGCCTGGAGTGTATATCATAGTGGTAGCGGGAGACTAAACACCGGGGAGCTGTTTTTT.

The chain couples TRBV5-5 to TRBJ1-4; tentatively, D is TRBD1 (5 bases). CDR3 length equals 16 residues. Trimming took off 0 bases at V and 7 bases at J, with 16 bases between the two ends. Germline values: CDR1 SGHKS, CDR2 YYEKEE (reference sequence). The CDR3 reads CASSLGLGQGGEKLFF. The CDR3 DNA sequence: TGTGCCAGCAGCTTGGGATTGGGGCAGGGAGGTGAAAAACTGTTTTTT.

J is TRBJ1-3 and V is TRBV7-8, with TRBD1 matching over 8 bases. This CDR3 has 16 amino acids. J lost 3 bases, V lost 2 bases, and 6 bases had no gene match. CDR1 and CDR2 (germline): SGHVS, FQNEAQ. The CDR3 DNA is TGTGCCAGCAGCTTATTGGCAGGGGGCCTTGGAAACACCATATATTTT. Encoded protein: CASSLLAGGLGNTIYF.

J is TRBJ2-5 and V is TRBV5-4; D not resolved. The CDR3 runs to 16 residues. Looked up from germline, CDR1 is SGHNT and CDR2 is YYREEE (reference sequence). V was clipped by 1 base and J by 5 bases, with 18 bases between them. The CDR3 nucleotides read TGTGCCAGCAGCTTGTCGCTGAGGACCCTTCCCGAGACCCAGTACTTC. Translation gives CASSLSLRTLPETQYF.